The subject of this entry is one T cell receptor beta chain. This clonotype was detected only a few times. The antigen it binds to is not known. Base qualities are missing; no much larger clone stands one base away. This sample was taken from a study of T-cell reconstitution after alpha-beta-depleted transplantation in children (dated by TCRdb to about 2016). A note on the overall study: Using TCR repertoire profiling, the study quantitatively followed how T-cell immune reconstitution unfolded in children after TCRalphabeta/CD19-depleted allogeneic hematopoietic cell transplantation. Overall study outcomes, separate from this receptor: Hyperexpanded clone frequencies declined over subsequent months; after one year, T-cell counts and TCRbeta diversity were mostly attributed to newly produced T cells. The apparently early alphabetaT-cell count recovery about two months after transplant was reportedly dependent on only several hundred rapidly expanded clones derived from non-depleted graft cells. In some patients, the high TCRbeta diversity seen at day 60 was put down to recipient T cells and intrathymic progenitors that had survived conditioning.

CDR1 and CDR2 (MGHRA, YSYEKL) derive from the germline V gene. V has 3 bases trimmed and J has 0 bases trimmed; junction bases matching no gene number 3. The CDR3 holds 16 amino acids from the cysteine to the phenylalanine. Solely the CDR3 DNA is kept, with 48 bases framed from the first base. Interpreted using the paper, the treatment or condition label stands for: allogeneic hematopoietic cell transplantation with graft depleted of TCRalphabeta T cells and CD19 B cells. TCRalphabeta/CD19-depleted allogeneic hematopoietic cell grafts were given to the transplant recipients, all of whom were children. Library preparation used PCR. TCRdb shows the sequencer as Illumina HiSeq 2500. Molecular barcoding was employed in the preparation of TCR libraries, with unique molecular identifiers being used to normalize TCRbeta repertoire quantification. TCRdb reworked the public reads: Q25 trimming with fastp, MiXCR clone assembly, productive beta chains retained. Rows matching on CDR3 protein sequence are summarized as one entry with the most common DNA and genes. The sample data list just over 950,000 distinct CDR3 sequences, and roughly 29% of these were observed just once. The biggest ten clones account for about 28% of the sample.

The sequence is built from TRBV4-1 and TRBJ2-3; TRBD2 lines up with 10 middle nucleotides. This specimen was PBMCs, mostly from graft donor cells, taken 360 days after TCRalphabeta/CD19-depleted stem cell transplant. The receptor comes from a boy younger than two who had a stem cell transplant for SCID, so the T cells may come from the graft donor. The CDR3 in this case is CASSQVAGGSTDTQYF. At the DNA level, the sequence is TGCGCCAGCAGCCAGGTAGCGGGGGGAAGCACAGATACGCAGTATTTT.